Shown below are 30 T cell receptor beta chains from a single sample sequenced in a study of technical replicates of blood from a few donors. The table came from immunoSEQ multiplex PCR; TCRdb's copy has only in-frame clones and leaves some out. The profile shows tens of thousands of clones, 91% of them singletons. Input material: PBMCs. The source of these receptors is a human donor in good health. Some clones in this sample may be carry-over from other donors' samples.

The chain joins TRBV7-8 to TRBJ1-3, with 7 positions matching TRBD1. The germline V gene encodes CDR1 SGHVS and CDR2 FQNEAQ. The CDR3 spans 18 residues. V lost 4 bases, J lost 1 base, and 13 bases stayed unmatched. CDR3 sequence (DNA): TGTGCCAGCAGCTCAGGGGCCGCGACAGGGATGTCTGGAAACACCATATATTTT. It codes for CASSSGAATGMSGNTIYF.

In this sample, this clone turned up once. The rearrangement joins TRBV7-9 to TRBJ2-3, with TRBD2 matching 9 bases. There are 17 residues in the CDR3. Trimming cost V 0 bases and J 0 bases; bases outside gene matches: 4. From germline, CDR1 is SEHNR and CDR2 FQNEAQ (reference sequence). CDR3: CASSLARLAGSTDTQYF. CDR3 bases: TGTGCCAGCAGCTTAGCGCGTCTAGCGGGGAGCACAGATACGCAGTATTTT.

This CDR3 reads CASSLDVREAGELFF. The CDR3 DNA reads as TGCGCCAGCAGCTTGGACGTCAGGGAGGCCGGGGAGCTGTTTTTT. This rearrangement joins TRBV5-1 to TRBJ2-2, with a tentative D call TRBD2 (6 bases). V was shortened by 0 bases and J by 6 bases, with 12 bases between the two germline ends. The CDR3 is made up of 15 amino acids. Per germline, CDR1 SGHRS and CDR2 YFSETQ. Full variable domain (rest looked up from reference TRBV5-1 and TRBJ2-2): KAGVTQTPRYLIKTRGQQVTLSCSPISGHRSVSWYQQTPGQGLQFLFEYFSETQRNKGNFPGRFSGRQFSNSRSEMNVSTLELGDSALYLCASSLDVREAGELFFGEGSRLTVL.

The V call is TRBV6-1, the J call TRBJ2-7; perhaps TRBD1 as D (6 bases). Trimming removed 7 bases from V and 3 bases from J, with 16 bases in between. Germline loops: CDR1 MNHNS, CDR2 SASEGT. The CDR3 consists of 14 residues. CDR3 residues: CASKLLATGYEQYF. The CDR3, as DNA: TGTGCCAGCAAGCTACTTGCGACAGGCTACGAGCAGTACTTC.

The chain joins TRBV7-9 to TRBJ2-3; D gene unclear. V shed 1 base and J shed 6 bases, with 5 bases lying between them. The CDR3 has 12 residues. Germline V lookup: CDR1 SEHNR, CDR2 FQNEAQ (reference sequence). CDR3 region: CASSLGVDTQYF. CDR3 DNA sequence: TGTGCCAGCAGCTTAGGAGTTGATACGCAGTATTTT.

The CDR3 sequence: CASSLWTSGRDEQYF. In nucleotides, the CDR3 is TGTGCCAGCAGCTTATGGACTAGCGGGAGAGACGAGCAGTACTTC. The chain links TRBV5-4 to TRBJ2-7; 13 bases are a match to TRBD2. The CDR3 consists of 15 residues. The V segment lost 2 bases and the J segment 5 bases; nucleotides outside the gene matches: 4. Per the germline V gene, CDR1 is SGHNT and CDR2 is YYREEE (reference sequence). Variable domain in full (rest from reference TRBV5-4 and TRBJ2-7): ETGVTQSPTHLIKTRGQQVTLRCSSQSGHNTVSWYQQALGQGPQFIFQYYREEENGRGNFPPRFSGLQFPNYSSELNVNALELDDSALYLCASSLWTSGRDEQYFGPGTRLTVT.

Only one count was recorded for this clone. This chain's CDR3 is CASSATGTVLISGANVLTF. Written as DNA, the CDR3 is TGTGCCAGCAGTGCGACCGGGACAGTGTTAATCTCTGGGGCCAACGTCCTGACTTTC. The gene calls are TRBV27 and TRBJ2-6; 7 bases are shared with TRBD1. Germline V lookup: CDR1 MNHEY, CDR2 SMNVEV (reference sequence). V was pared by 5 bases and J by 0 bases, with 13 bases of the junction left unmatched. This CDR3 is 19 amino acids long.

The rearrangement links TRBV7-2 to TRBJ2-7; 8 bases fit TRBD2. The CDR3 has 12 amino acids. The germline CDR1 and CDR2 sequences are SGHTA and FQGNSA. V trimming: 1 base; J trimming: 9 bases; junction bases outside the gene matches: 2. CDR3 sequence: CASSLVGGGQYF. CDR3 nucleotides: TGTGCCAGCAGCTTAGTCGGGGGGGGGCAGTACTTC. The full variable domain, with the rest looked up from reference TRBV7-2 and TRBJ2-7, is GAGVSQSPSNKVTEKGKDVELRCDPISGHTALYWYRQSLGQGLEFLIYFQGNSAPDKSGLPSDRFSAERTGGSVSTLTIQRTQQEDSAVYLCASSLVGGGQYFGPGTRLTVT.

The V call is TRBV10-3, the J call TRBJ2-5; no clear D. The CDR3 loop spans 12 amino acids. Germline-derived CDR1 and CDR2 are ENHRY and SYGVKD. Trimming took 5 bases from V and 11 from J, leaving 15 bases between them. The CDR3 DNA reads TGTGCCATCAGTTACAATATGGAGCTTCAGTACTTC. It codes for CAISYNMELQYF.

CDR3 bases: TGTGCCAGCAGCCTTGGAGGGGGCATCACTGAAGCTTTCTTT. This encodes CASSLGGGITEAFF. The chain is built from TRBV7-3 and TRBJ1-1, with 7 bases identical to TRBD1. From germline, CDR1 is SGHTA and CDR2 FQGTGA. This CDR3 is 14 amino acids long. V trimming: 5 bases; J trimming: 4 bases; junction bases outside the gene matches: 7.

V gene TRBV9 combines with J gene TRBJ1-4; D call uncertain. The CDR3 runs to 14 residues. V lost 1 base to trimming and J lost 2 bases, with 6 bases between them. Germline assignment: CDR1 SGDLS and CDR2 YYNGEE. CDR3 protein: CASSVSGTNEKLFF. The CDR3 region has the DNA TGTGCCAGCAGCGTATCGGGGACTAATGAAAAACTGTTTTTT. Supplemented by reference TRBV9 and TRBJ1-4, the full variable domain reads DSGVTQTPKHLITATGQRVTLRCSPRSGDLSVYWYQQSLDQGLQFLIQYYNGEERAKGNILERFSAQQFPDLHSELNLSSLELGDSALYFCASSVSGTNEKLFFGSGTQLSVL.

CDR3 loop: CASSYWTSGVEEQFF. CDR3 nucleotide sequence: TGTGCCAGCAGCTACTGGACTAGCGGGGTGGAAGAGCAGTTCTTC. J is TRBJ2-1 and V is TRBV5-6; 12 bases align to TRBD2. The V gene's germline CDR1 is SGHDT and CDR2 YYEEEE. There are 15 residues in the CDR3. V dropped 3 bases and J dropped 10; count of bases not matched to a gene: 8.

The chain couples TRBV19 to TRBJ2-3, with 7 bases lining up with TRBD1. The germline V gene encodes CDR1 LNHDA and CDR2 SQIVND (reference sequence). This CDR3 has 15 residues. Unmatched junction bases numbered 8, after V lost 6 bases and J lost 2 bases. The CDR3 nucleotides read TGTGCCAGTAGGGTTGGACAGGCGTACACAGATACGCAGTATTTT. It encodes CASRVGQAYTDTQYF.

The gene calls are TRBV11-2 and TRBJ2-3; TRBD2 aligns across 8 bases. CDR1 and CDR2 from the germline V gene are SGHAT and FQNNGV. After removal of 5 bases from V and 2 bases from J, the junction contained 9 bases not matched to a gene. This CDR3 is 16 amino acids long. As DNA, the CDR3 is TGTGCCAGCAGCCTAATAGCGGGGCTAAACACAGATACGCAGTATTTT. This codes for CASSLIAGLNTDTQYF.

CDR3 bases: TGCGCCAGCACTCTTCCCAGGGGGGAGCTGTTTTTT. It encodes CASTLPRGELFF. The chain carries TRBV4-3 and TRBJ2-2; D not certain. There are 12 residues in the CDR3. Germline CDR1 and CDR2: LGHNA and YSLEER. Trimming shortened V by 7 bases and J by 8 bases, and 11 bases separated the two germline ends.

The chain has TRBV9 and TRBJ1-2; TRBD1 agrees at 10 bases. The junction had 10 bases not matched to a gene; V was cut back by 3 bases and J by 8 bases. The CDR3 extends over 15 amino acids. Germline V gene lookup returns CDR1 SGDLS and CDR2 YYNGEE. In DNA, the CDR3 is TGTGCCAGCAGCGGACAGGGGGCACAGATAGGCGGCTACACCTTC. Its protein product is CASSGQGAQIGGYTF.

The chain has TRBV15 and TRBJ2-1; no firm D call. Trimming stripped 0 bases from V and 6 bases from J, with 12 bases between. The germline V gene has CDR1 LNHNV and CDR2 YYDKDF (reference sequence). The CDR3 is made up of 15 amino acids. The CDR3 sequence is CATSRDPRRPNEQFF. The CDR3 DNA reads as TGTGCCACCAGCAGAGATCCGCGCCGTCCCAATGAGCAGTTCTTC.

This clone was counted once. The CDR3: CASSIGTGFTDTQYF. CDR3 coding DNA: TGTGCCAGTAGTATAGGGACAGGCTTCACAGATACGCAGTATTTT. The chain recombines TRBV19 with TRBJ2-3; 7 positions agree with TRBD1. The junction had 3 bases not matched to a gene; V was cut back by 1 base and J by 2 bases. From germline, CDR1 is LNHDA and CDR2 SQIVND (reference sequence). The CDR3 is made up of 15 amino acids.

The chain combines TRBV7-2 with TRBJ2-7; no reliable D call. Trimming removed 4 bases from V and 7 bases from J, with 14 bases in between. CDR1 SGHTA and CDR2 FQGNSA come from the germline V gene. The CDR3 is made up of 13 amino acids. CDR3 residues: CASSSRLAGEQYF. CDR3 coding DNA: TGTGCCAGCAGCTCCCGCTTGGCCGGGGAGCAGTACTTC.

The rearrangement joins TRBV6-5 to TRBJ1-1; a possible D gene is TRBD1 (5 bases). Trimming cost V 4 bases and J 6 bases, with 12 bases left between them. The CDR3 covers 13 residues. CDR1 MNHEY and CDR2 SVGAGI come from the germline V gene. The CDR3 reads CASSWTLWAEAFF. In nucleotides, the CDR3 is TGTGCCAGCAGTTGGACACTTTGGGCTGAAGCTTTCTTT.

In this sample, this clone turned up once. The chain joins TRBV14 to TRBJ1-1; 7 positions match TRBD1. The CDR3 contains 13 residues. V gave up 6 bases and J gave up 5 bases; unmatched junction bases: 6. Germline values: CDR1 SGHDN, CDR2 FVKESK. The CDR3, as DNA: TGTGCCAGCAGTCATACAGGGGTGACTGAAGCTTTCTTT. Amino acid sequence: CASSHTGVTEAFF.

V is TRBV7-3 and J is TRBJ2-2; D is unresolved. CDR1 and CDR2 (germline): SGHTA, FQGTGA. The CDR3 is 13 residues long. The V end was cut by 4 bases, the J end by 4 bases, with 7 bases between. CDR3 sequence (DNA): TGTGCCAGCAGCTCGCGTCGCACCGGGGAGCTGTTTTTT. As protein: CASSSRRTGELFF.

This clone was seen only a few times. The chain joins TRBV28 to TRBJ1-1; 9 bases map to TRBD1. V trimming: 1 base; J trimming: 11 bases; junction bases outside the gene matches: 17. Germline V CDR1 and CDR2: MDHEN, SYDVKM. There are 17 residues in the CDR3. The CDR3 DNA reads TGTGCCAGCAGTTTATTTGGTATAACAGGGGGCCCTGAGTGTGCTTTCTTT. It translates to CASSLFGITGGPECAFF.

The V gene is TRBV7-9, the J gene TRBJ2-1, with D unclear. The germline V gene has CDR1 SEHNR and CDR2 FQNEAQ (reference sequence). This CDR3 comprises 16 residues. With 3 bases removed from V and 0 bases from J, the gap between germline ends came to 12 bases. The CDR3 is CASSFPPQNSYNEQFF. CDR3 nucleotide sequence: TGTGCCAGCAGCTTTCCCCCACAAAACTCCTACAATGAGCAGTTCTTC.

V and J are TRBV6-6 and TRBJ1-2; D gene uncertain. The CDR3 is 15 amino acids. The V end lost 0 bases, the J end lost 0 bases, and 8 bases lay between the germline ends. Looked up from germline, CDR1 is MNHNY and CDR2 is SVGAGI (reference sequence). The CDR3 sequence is CASSYSGGSNYGYTF. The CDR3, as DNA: TGTGCCAGCAGTTACTCGGGCGGGTCTAACTATGGCTACACCTTC.

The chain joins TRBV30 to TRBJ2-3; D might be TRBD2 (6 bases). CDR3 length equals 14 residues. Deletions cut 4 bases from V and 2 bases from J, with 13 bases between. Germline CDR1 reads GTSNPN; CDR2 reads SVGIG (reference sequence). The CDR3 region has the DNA TGTGCCTGGAAAGGCGCGGGAAACACAGATACGCAGTATTTT. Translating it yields CAWKGAGNTDTQYF.

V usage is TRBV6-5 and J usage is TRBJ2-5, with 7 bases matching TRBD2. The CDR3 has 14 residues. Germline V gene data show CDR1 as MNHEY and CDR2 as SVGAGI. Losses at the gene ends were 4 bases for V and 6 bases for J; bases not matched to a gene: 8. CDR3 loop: CASSFGREVQTQYF. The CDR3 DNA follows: TGTGCCAGCAGTTTCGGACGGGAGGTGCAGACCCAGTACTTC.

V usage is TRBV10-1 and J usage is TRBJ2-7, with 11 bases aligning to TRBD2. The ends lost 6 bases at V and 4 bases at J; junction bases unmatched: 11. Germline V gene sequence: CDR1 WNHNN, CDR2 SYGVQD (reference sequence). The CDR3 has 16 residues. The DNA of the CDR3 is TGCGCCAGCAGAGGAACCGGGACTAGCGGTCGATACGAGCAGTACTTC. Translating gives CASRGTGTSGRYEQYF.

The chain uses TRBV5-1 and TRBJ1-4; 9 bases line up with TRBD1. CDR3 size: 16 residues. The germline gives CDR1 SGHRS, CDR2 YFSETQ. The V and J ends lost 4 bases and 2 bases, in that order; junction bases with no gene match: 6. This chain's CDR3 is CASSLGTGSTNEKLFF. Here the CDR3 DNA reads TGCGCCAGCAGCCTAGGGACAGGGTCCACTAATGAAAAACTGTTTTTT.

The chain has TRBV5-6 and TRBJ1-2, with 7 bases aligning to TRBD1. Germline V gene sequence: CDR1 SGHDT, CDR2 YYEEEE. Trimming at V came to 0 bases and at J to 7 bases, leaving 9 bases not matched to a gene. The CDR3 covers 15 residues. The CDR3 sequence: CASSLGLQGISGYTF. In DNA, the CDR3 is TGTGCCAGCAGCTTGGGACTACAGGGGATTAGTGGCTACACCTTC.